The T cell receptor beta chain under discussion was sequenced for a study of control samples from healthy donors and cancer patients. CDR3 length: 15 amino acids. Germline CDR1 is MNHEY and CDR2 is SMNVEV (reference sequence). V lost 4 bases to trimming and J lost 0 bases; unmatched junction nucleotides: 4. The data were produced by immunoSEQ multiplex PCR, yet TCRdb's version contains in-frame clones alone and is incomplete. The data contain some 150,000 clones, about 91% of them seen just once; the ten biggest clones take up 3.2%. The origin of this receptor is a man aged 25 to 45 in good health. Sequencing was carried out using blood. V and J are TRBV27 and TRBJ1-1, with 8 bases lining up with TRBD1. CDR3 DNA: TGTGCCAGCAGTTCCGGACAGGGCATGAACACTGAAGCTTTCTTT. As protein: CASSSGQGMNTEAFF.